This entry lists 21 T cell receptor beta chains sequenced from one sample in a study of blood T cell repertoires in COVID-19. Clones were read by immunoSEQ multiplex PCR, and TCRdb kept only the in-frame ones, dropping some. The profile shows 55,000 to 65,000 clones, 89% of them singletons. Sequencing was done on a sample of peripheral blood. The source is a woman aged 55-70 years with active COVID-19.

The rearrangement uses TRBV10-2 and TRBJ1-5, with D maybe TRBD1 (6 bases). Germline loops: CDR1 WSHSY, CDR2 SAAADI. The CDR3 covers 14 residues. V dropped 7 bases and J dropped 1 base, with 11 bases sitting between them. CDR3 coding DNA: TGCGCCAGCAAAGGGGGTTCCAGCAATCAGCCCCAGCATTTT. It translates to CASKGGSSNQPQHF.

The V call is TRBV11-2, the J call TRBJ2-1; 7 bases are shared with TRBD2. Losses at the gene ends were 4 bases for V and 4 bases for J; bases not matched to a gene: 7. This CDR3 has 15 residues. Germline V CDR1 and CDR2: SGHAT, FQNNGV. CDR3 nucleotide sequence: TGTGCCAGCAGCTGGGGCGGGGGAGGATACAATGAGCAGTTCTTC. Translated, it gives CASSWGGGGYNEQFF.

This clone was recorded a few times. DNA of the CDR3: TGCAGTGCTAGTCGGGAAGACGAGCAGTACTTC. Translating it yields CSASREDEQYF. V usage is TRBV20-1 and J usage is TRBJ2-7; maybe TRBD2 (5 bases). V shed 3 bases and J shed 5 bases, with 8 bases lying between them. CDR3 length: 11 residues. In germline, CDR1 is DFQATT, CDR2 SNEGSKA (reference sequence).

This clone has just one count. The chain couples TRBV10-2 to TRBJ2-5; 8 bases map to TRBD2. The V gene's germline CDR1 is WSHSY and CDR2 SAAADI. The CDR3 runs 15 residues. V was clipped by 10 bases and J by 2 bases; unmatched bases: 12. CDR3: CATKWGGGIQETQYF. The DNA of the CDR3 is TGCGCCACCAAGTGGGGCGGGGGGATTCAAGAGACCCAGTACTTC.

The chain is built from TRBV6-5 and TRBJ1-5; no definite D call. The germline V and J ends were trimmed by 4 bases and 0 bases, with 13 bases remaining between them. The CDR3 runs 16 residues. Germline CDR1 and CDR2: MNHEY and SVGAGI. The CDR3 is CASSSNTRGSNQPQHF. For the CDR3, the DNA is TGTGCCAGCAGTTCGAATACACGGGGTAGCAATCAGCCCCAGCATTTT.

The V gene is TRBV2, the J gene TRBJ1-2; TRBD1 might be the D (5 bases). Germline CDR1 is SNHLY and CDR2 is FYNNEI. CDR3 length: 12 residues. The V and J ends lost 6 bases and 7 bases respectively, with 12 bases between them. CDR3 sequence: CASSLGQAGYTF. The CDR3 nucleotides are TGTGCCAGCAGCTTAGGACAAGCTGGCTACACCTTC.

This clone is a singleton in its sample. The chain links TRBV4-3 to TRBJ2-4, with D perhaps matching TRBD2 (5 bases). V was clipped by 1 base and J by 3 bases, with 16 bases between them. The germline CDR1 and CDR2 sequences are LGHNA and YSLEER. This CDR3 contains 17 residues. The CDR3 DNA sequence: TGCGCCAGCAGCCAAGCAGCTGGACTCGCGGGCAAAAACATTCAGTACTTC. Protein: CASSQAAGLAGKNIQYF.

This chain uses TRBV18 with TRBJ2-1, with a tentative D call TRBD2 (7 bases). This CDR3 contains 17 residues. Germline CDR1 and CDR2: KGHSH and LQKENI. V was clipped by 6 bases and J by 0 bases, with 18 bases between them. CDR3 amino acids: CASSPRTGGSSYNEQFF. CDR3 coding DNA: TGTGCCAGCTCTCCGAGAACGGGGGGCAGCTCCTACAATGAGCAGTTCTTC.

This sequence joins TRBV15 and TRBJ2-2; 8 bases are shared with TRBD2. Germline CDR1 and CDR2: LNHNV and YYDKDF (reference sequence). The CDR3 loop spans 15 amino acids. J gave up 3 bases and V 1 base, and 1 base lay outside the gene matches. The CDR3 sequence: CATSRAGGYTGELFF. The CDR3 DNA is TGTGCCACCAGCAGAGCGGGGGGGTACACCGGGGAGCTGTTTTTT.

The V gene is TRBV7-2, the J gene TRBJ1-5; TRBD1 aligns across 11 bases. The length of the CDR3 is 18 residues. CDR1 SGHTA and CDR2 FQGNSA come from the germline V gene. V was clipped by 5 bases and J by 9 bases; unmatched bases: 18. Here the CDR3 reads CASSRTGQGVEGFRPQHF. The CDR3 DNA sequence: TGTGCCAGCAGCCGTACGGGACAGGGGGTTGAGGGGTTTAGGCCCCAGCATTTT.

The chain employs TRBV18 and TRBJ1-2; weak D call: TRBD1 (5 bases). The CDR3 is made up of 14 amino acids. Per germline, CDR1 KGHSH and CDR2 LQKENI. The ends were cut back, 3 bases at V and 3 bases at J, with 11 bases in the middle. Written as DNA, the CDR3 is TGTGCCAGCTCACCCTCGGGGGATTACTATGGCTACACCTTC. It codes for CASSPSGDYYGYTF.

This chain connects TRBV13 to TRBJ2-1; 10 bases agree with TRBD1. The CDR3 totals 13 residues. CDR1 and CDR2 from the germline V gene are PRHDT and FYEKMQ (reference sequence). V lost 5 bases to trimming and J lost 8 bases; unmatched junction nucleotides: 3. The CDR3 DNA is TGTGCCAGCAGCCGAGACAGGGGGCATGAGCAGTTCTTC. Translated: CASSRDRGHEQFF.

This rearrangement joins TRBV4-1 to TRBJ1-5, with unresolved D. V lost 2 bases, J lost 0 bases, and 8 bases lay in between. This CDR3 comprises 15 residues. From germline, CDR1 is MGHRA and CDR2 YSYEKL. The CDR3 spells CASSQWAYSNQPQHF. The CDR3 nucleotides are TGCGCCAGCAGCCAATGGGCCTATAGCAATCAGCCCCAGCATTTT.

The J gene is TRBJ1-2, the V gene TRBV4-3; D remains ambiguous. The CDR3 length is 15 residues. Looked up from germline, CDR1 is LGHNA and CDR2 is YSLEER. V lost 0 bases and J 8 bases, leaving 16 bases between the germline ends. CDR3 sequence (DNA): TGCGCCAGCAGCCAAGATCTACTGCAAACCGGGGGCTACACCTTC. Amino acid sequence: CASSQDLLQTGGYTF.

The V gene is TRBV6-2 or TRBV6-3, the J gene TRBJ2-7; D might be TRBD1 (5 bases). The CDR3 totals 15 residues. V was cut by 1 base and J by 0 bases, with 10 bases left in between. Germline V gene data show CDR1 as MNHEY and CDR2 as SVGEGT. CDR3 coding DNA: TGTGCCAGCAGTTACTTATACAGGATCTCCTACGAGCAGTACTTC. Translating it yields CASSYLYRISYEQYF.

J is TRBJ2-5 and V is TRBV7-9; D gene unclear. CDR3 size: 14 residues. The germline gives CDR1 SEHNR, CDR2 FQNEAQ (reference sequence). Trimming removed 2 bases from V and 5 bases from J, with 12 bases in between. CDR3 nucleotide sequence: TGTGCCAGCAGCTTAACCCTCACTGAGGAGACCCAGTACTTC. Amino acids: CASSLTLTEETQYF.

The chain combines TRBV9 with TRBJ1-2, with a possible D match to TRBD1 (6 bases). With 2 bases removed from V and 2 bases from J, the gap between germline ends came to 7 bases. The germline CDR1 and CDR2 sequences are SGDLS and YYNGEE. The CDR3 sequence is 13 residues long. As DNA, the CDR3 is TGTGCCAGCAGCGTCGACAGGAACTATGGCTACACCTTC. Encoded protein: CASSVDRNYGYTF.

The V gene is TRBV7-8, the J gene TRBJ1-3, with TRBD1 matching over 7 bases. The ends lost 4 bases at V and 4 bases at J; junction bases unmatched: 7. From germline, CDR1 is SGHVS and CDR2 FQNEAQ. The CDR3 covers 15 residues. CDR3: CASSWDSNKGNTIYF. The CDR3 DNA is TGTGCCAGCAGCTGGGACAGTAATAAAGGAAACACCATATATTTT.

The chain joins TRBV3-1 (or the pseudogene TRBV3-2) to TRBJ1-2; perhaps TRBD1 as D (5 bases). This CDR3 has 13 amino acids. Germline lookup yields CDR1 LGHDT and CDR2 YNNKEL (reference sequence). The V and J ends lost 2 bases and 8 bases respectively, with 12 bases between them. CDR3 sequence reads: CASSQMGLGGYTF. CDR3 nucleotide sequence: TGTGCCAGCAGCCAAATGGGGCTAGGGGGCTACACCTTC.

The chain is built from TRBV5-4 and TRBJ1-4, with 7 bases aligning to TRBD1. This CDR3 region has 14 residues. Germline CDR1 SGHNT, CDR2 YYREEE (reference sequence). V lost 3 bases and J lost 5; bases outside the gene matches: 4. For the CDR3, the DNA is TGTGCCAGCAGCTCTACAGGGGTGAATGAAAAACTGTTTTTT. This encodes CASSSTGVNEKLFF.

V gene TRBV7-2 combines with J gene TRBJ2-3, with D perhaps matching TRBD2 (6 bases). The CDR3 length is 17 residues. V lost 1 base, J lost 3 bases, and 17 bases lay in between. Germline values: CDR1 SGHTA, CDR2 FQGNSA. In DNA, the CDR3 is TGTGCCAGCAGCTTAGTTTCCGCGGGACCAACGACAGATACGCAGTATTTT. Protein: CASSLVSAGPTTDTQYF.